The entry below gives a single T cell receptor (beta chain) sequence along with its context. The trim removed 5 bases at V and 3 bases at J, leaving 12 bases unmatched. Germline CDR1 and CDR2: SGHTA and FQGNSA. The CDR3 spans 16 residues. This record belongs to a study of cytomegalovirus exposure and HLA in healthy donors. The data were produced by immunoSEQ multiplex PCR, yet TCRdb's version contains in-frame clones alone and is incomplete. The sample lists roughly 250,000 clones, roughly 90% occurring once. The V gene is TRBV7-2, the J gene TRBJ2-7; 8 nucleotides agree with TRBD1. The TCR was taken from a woman aged 18-35 years in good health and CMV-seronegative. The sequenced sample consisted of PBMCs. In DNA, the CDR3 is TGTGCCAGCAGCCCCTATGGGGGACAGGACCTCTACGAGCAGTACTTC. Translated, it gives CASSPYGGQDLYEQYF. The variable domain in full, with the rest retrieved from reference TRBV7-2 and TRBJ2-7, is GAGVSQSPSNKVTEKGKDVELRCDPISGHTALYWYRQSLGQGLEFLIYFQGNSAPDKSGLPSDRFSAERTGGSVSTLTIQRTQQEDSAVYLCASSPYGGQDLYEQYFGPGTRLTVT.